In its sample, the clone carrying this T cell receptor beta chain was seen many times. Its antigen is unidentified. The data originate from a study of T cell repertoires in cytomegalovirus infection. Study at large: Shared public TCR beta signatures pointed to both CMV infection and a matching HLA type. Whole-study results and caveats: CMV-specific TCR beta clonotypes restricted by HLA-C dominated the ex vivo response.

TCRdb redid the calling of the reads with MiXCR, one entry per CDR3 protein. This sample has some 500,000 distinct CDR3 sequences; around 30% occur once, and the top ten carry about 17%. The ends lost 5 bases at V and 5 bases at J; junction bases unmatched: 15. The CDR3 loop spans 17 amino acids. Germline V gene lookup returns CDR1 SGHTA and CDR2 FQGNSA. The material was cultured PBMCs, obtained from culture after CMV antigen stimulation. V gene TRBV7-2 combines with J gene TRBJ1-1, with 9 bases aligning to TRBD1. This receptor was taken from a human donor in good health (CMV status not recorded). Some clones in this sample may be carry-over from other donors' samples. DNA of the CDR3: TGTGCCAGCAGCCGAATCCCGGGACAGGGAGGGGGTACTGAAGCTTTCTTT. Its protein is CASSRIPGQGGGTEAFF.